This T cell receptor beta chain was obtained from a study of OX40 agonist ivuxolimab in advanced cancers. Study in general: Recorded diagnoses for dose-escalation patients were hepatocellular carcinoma, melanoma, renal cell or head and neck cancer.

The repertoire was sequenced with immunoSEQ multiplex PCR; TCRdb's copy has only in-frame clones and lacks some. The sample consists of fewer than 80,000 clones, 86% of them appearing once. V gave up 0 bases and J gave up 5 bases, with 6 bases separating them. This CDR3 is 13 amino acids long. The V gene's germline CDR1 is MRHNA and CDR2 SNTAGT. Overall study results and limits: Normalized expansion of T-cell clones was also low for some nonresponders.

Concerning this clone: The antigen remains unidentified.

Source: CD4+ or CD8+ T cells sorted from blood, taken in a trial of the OX40 agonist ivuxolimab. The chain joins TRBV6-4 to TRBJ2-3; D unresolved. The sequence was collected from an adult with an advanced solid tumor such as melanoma, head and neck, liver or kidney cancer. The DNA of the CDR3 is TGTGCCAGCAGTGACTCGGTTGAAGATACGCAGTATTTT. This translates into CASSDSVEDTQYF.